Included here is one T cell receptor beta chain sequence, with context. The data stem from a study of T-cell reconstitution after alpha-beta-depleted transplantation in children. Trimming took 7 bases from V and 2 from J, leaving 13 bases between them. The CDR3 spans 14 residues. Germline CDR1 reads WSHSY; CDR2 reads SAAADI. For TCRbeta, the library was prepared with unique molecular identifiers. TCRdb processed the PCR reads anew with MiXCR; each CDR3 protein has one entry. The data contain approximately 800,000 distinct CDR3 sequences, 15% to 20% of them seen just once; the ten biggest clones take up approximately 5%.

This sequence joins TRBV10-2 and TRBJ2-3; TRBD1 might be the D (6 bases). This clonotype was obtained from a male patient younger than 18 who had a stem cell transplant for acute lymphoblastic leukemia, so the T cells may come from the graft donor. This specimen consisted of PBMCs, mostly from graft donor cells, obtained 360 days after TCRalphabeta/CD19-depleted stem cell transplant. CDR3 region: CASTQRGHTDTQYF. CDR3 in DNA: TGCGCCAGCACCCAAAGGGGACACACAGATACGCAGTATTTT.